These T cell receptor beta chains were read from a single sample in a study of identifying expanded T cells in peripheral blood. Assay: immunoSEQ multiplex PCR; the TCRdb copy retains only in-frame clones and omits some. The repertoire holds approximately 110,000 clones, with around 89% as singletons. The source material was blood. These receptors were collected from a person between 18 and 69 years old in good health. Both conserved end residues are part of each CDR3. D genes are given only for firm matches. Rows may omit the clone size; those that give it use once, few, many or a size class.

v_call	j_call	clone_size	d_call	cdr3_nt	cdr3_aa
TRBV7-2	TRBJ2-5	.	TRBD2	TGTGCCAGCAGCTTTACTAGCGGGGGGAGGGAGACCCAGTACTTC	CASSFTSGGRETQYF
TRBV18	TRBJ1-2	.	.	TGTGCCAGCTCACCAGCCCTACAGGGTGGTGACGGCTACACCTTC	CASSPALQGGDGYTF
TRBV27	TRBJ1-5	.	.	TGTGCCAGCAGTTTATTTGCGGGGTCACCTAGGCAGCCCCAGCATTTT	CASSLFAGSPRQPQHF
TRBV18	TRBJ2-5	.	.	TGTGCCAGCTCACCCCCGGCCGGTGAAGAGACCCAGTACTTC	CASSPPAGEETQYF
TRBV30	TRBJ1-3	.	.	TGTGCCTGGAGGGCACCTGGAAACACCATATATTTT	CAWRAPGNTIYF
TRBV19	TRBJ2-7	.	.	TGTGCCAGTAGTTCCACTTACGAGCAGTACTTC	CASSSTYEQYF
TRBV28	TRBJ1-1	once	.	TGTGCCACCCTGACCCCAGTGGTGGGTGAAGCTTTCTTT	CATLTPVVGEAFF
TRBV5-6	TRBJ2-5	.	TRBD1	TGTGCCAGCAGCGAATCGAGGTCAGGGGACAGGCCGTACTTC	CASSESRSGDRPYF
TRBV2	TRBJ1-1	.	.	TGTGCCAGCAGTGAAATTAGCGACACTGAAGCTTTCTTT	CASSEISDTEAFF
TRBV9	TRBJ2-5	.	.	TGTGCCAGCAGCGTAAACAGCCAAGAGACCCAGTACTTC	CASSVNSQETQYF
TRBV10-3	TRBJ2-7	.	.	TGTGCCATCAGGGCCAGCCCGGACGAGCAGTACTTC	CAIRASPDEQYF
TRBV6-4	TRBJ1-5	once	.	TGTGCCAGCAGTGACGACGGCCTACCCCCTACAGGGTGGAGGGATTATAGCAATCAGCCCCAGCATTTT	CASSDDGLPPTGWRDYSNQPQHF
TRBV18	TRBJ1-5	.	.	TGTGCCAGCTCACCGGGCGGGCCCAATCAGCCCCAGCATTTT	CASSPGGPNQPQHF
TRBV10-3	TRBJ1-1	few	.	TGTGCCATCAGTGATCCTCGGACGGCGAACACTGAAGCTTTCTTT	CAISDPRTANTEAFF
TRBV4-3	TRBJ2-5	.	TRBD2	TGCGCCAGCAGCCAAACCCTAGCGGGGGCGGGAGAGACCCAGTACTTC	CASSQTLAGAGETQYF
TRBV4-1	TRBJ2-3	.	.	TGCGCCAGCAGCGCCCCCGGAGCGGAAACAGATACGCAGTATTTT	CASSAPGAETDTQYF
TRBV7-2	TRBJ2-7	.	.	TGTGCCAGCAGTACTAAGTCAGGGACCTACGAGCAGTACTTC	CASSTKSGTYEQYF
TRBV19	TRBJ2-1	.	.	TGTGCCAGTAGTATTTCCGGGATCAATGAGCAGTTCTTC	CASSISGINEQFF
TRBV14	TRBJ1-2	.	.	TGTGCCAGCAGCCAAGATCCAGGAACAGGGCAGGGCTACACCTTC	CASSQDPGTGQGYTF
TRBV4-3	TRBJ1-2	.	TRBD1	TGCGCCAGCAGCCAGGGGACAGGGAGCGTCAACTATGGCTACACCTTC	CASSQGTGSVNYGYTF
TRBV28	TRBJ1-2	.	.	TGTGCCAGCAGACGGGGGCGAGGCTACACCTTC	CASRRGRGYTF
TRBV7-9	TRBJ2-5	.	TRBD1	TGTGCCTGCCACGGACAGGACGTGTTTCAAGAGACCCAGTACTTC	CACHGQDVFQETQYF
TRBV18	TRBJ1-4	.	.	TGTGCCAGCTCTCTCGGTACGGTAGCAACTAATGAAAAACTGTTTTTT	CASSLGTVATNEKLFF